The 24 T cell receptor beta chains below were found in one sample sequenced in a study of PD-L1 blockade in urothelial cancer (dated by TCRdb to 2015 to 2018). What the time point label conveys for this sample: pretreatment peripheral blood. The library was produced with the immunoSEQ multiplex PCR assay. TCRdb re-hosts the immuneACCESS table, in-frame sequences only. Its copies lack some clones; in the studies checked, an unresolved V gene accounts for under half of them, and the cause for the rest is not known. Here the sample has about 50,000 clones; 85% to 90% occur a single time. The ten largest clones add up to about 20% of the sample. Sequencing was performed on PBMCs, taken around atezolizumab (anti-PD-L1) treatment. These receptors all stem from a man aged 60-69 years with urothelial cancer.

This rearrangement joins TRBV7-2 to TRBJ2-7; perhaps TRBD2 as D (6 bases). V lost 1 base, J lost 7 bases, and 14 bases lay in between. CDR1 SGHTA and CDR2 FQGNSA come from the germline V gene. The CDR3 loop spans 14 amino acids. CDR3 loop: CASSLVGGPREQYF. CDR3 DNA: TGTGCCAGCAGCTTAGTCGGGGGACCTCGGGAGCAGTACTTC.

The rearrangement uses TRBV30 and TRBJ2-3; TRBD1 agrees at 9 bases. CDR1 is GTSNPN, CDR2 SVGIG, per germline (reference sequence). The ends lost 1 base at V and 3 bases at J; junction bases unmatched: 5. The CDR3 spans 15 residues. DNA for the CDR3: TGTGCCTGGAGTGGTGGGACAGGGTGGACAGATACGCAGTATTTT. It specifies CAWSGGTGWTDTQYF.

This clone showed up just once. V and J are TRBV5-1 and TRBJ1-1, with 7 bases identical to TRBD1. The J segment lost 1 base and the V segment lost 4 bases, leaving 7 bases of the junction unmatched. Germline V gene sequence: CDR1 SGHRS, CDR2 YFSETQ. This CDR3 region has 15 residues. Written as DNA, the CDR3 is TGCGCCAGCAGCGGAACAGGGGTAAGGAACACTGAAGCTTTCTTT. It codes for CASSGTGVRNTEAFF.

The chain couples TRBV5-1 to TRBJ2-7; TRBD2 matches 11 bases. Germline lookup yields CDR1 SGHRS and CDR2 YFSETQ. The junction had 10 bases not matched to a gene; V was cut back by 1 base and J by 7 bases. The CDR3 is 16 amino acids. The DNA for the CDR3 is TGCGCCAGCAGCTTGAGCCTAGCGGGGGGACGAAGGGAGCAGTACTTC. This codes for CASSLSLAGGRREQYF.

In its sample, this clone was seen once. This chain connects TRBV6-1 to TRBJ2-7; TRBD2 agrees at 13 bases. Germline CDR1 reads MNHNS; CDR2 reads SASEGT. Trimming cost V 6 bases and J 5 bases; bases outside gene matches: 4. This CDR3 region has 14 residues. CDR3 DNA sequence: TGTGCCAGCAGCCTAGGGACTAGCGGGAACGAGCAGTACTTC. Protein: CASSLGTSGNEQYF.

This clone was found a few times. This sequence joins TRBV6-6 and TRBJ1-5; the D gene is possibly TRBD1 (6 bases). The CDR3 covers 16 residues. The germline gives CDR1 MNHNY, CDR2 SVGAGI (reference sequence). V lost 6 bases and J lost 2, with 17 bases in between. The CDR3 loop reads CASRGAGVSGNQPQHF. The CDR3 region has the DNA TGTGCCAGCAGAGGAGCAGGGGTGTCGGGCAATCAGCCCCAGCATTTT.

The gene calls are TRBV29-1 and TRBJ1-1, with D perhaps TRBD1 (5 bases). In germline, CDR1 is SQVTM, CDR2 ANQGSEA. V lost 7 bases and J 9 bases, leaving 15 bases between the germline ends. The CDR3 loop spans 11 amino acids. The CDR3 here is CSGKGSGQAFF. CDR3 coding DNA: TGCAGCGGGAAGGGTTCAGGGCAAGCTTTCTTT.

The chain uses TRBV27 and TRBJ2-7, with D hard to call. V dropped 5 bases and J dropped 0 bases, with 11 bases sitting between them. CDR1 and CDR2 from the germline V gene are MNHEY and SMNVEV (reference sequence). This CDR3 has 14 amino acids. This CDR3 is CASSLTRSSYEQYF. CDR3 DNA sequence: TGTGCCAGCAGTCTTACTCGAAGCTCCTACGAGCAGTACTTC.

Only a few counts were recorded for this clone. This chain connects TRBV4-2 to TRBJ2-2, with TRBD2 matching 8 bases. V was pared by 0 bases and J by 4 bases, with 7 bases of the junction left unmatched. Germline V gives CDR1 LGHNA, CDR2 YNFKEQ. The CDR3 contains 17 residues. The CDR3 protein is CASSQDWSGGVTGELFF. DNA for the CDR3: TGTGCCAGCAGCCAAGATTGGTCGGGAGGGGTCACCGGGGAGCTGTTTTTT.

The rearrangement links TRBV2 to TRBJ2-1, with 8 bases aligning to TRBD2. V shed 6 bases and J 4 bases; nucleotides not matched to a gene: 17. The CDR3 is 18 residues long. Per germline, CDR1 SNHLY and CDR2 FYNNEI. The DNA for the CDR3 is TGTGCCAGCAGGATCCTTGGCGGGGGGCTGAAGACTTACAATGAGCAGTTCTTC. It yields the protein CASRILGGGLKTYNEQFF.

The chain combines TRBV5-6 with TRBJ2-1, with D tentatively TRBD2 (6 bases). Germline V gene data show CDR1 as SGHDT and CDR2 as YYEEEE. The CDR3 sequence is 17 residues long. The V end was cut by 2 bases, the J end by 7 bases, with 22 bases between. The CDR3, as DNA: TGTGCCAGCAGCTTCCCCCCGGGGGAGGCCGGCGGGAATGAGCAGTTCTTC. Encoded protein: CASSFPPGEAGGNEQFF.

The gene calls are TRBV7-9 and TRBJ2-1; 11 bases agree with TRBD2. CDR3 length equals 15 residues. Germline V gene data show CDR1 as SEHNR and CDR2 as FQNEAQ (reference sequence). J gave up 8 bases and V 0 bases, and 3 bases lay outside the gene matches. The CDR3 protein is CASSLATSGKDEQFF. The CDR3 DNA reads as TGTGCCAGCAGCTTAGCGACTAGCGGGAAGGATGAGCAGTTCTTC.

This chain links TRBV6-5 with TRBJ2-3, with TRBD1 identical over 9 bases. This CDR3 has 15 residues. Trimming took 6 bases from V and 5 from J; bases not matched to a gene: 9. Per the germline V gene, CDR1 is MNHEY and CDR2 is SVGAGI. The CDR3 loop reads CASRPTQGAEDTQYF. In nucleotides, the CDR3 is TGTGCCAGCAGACCGACACAGGGGGCGGAAGATACGCAGTATTTT.

This rearrangement joins TRBV5-6 to TRBJ2-2; D possibly corresponds to TRBD1 (6 bases). Germline values: CDR1 SGHDT, CDR2 YYEEEE. CDR3 size: 16 residues. Trimming cost V 4 bases and J 7 bases, with 20 bases left between them. The CDR3 is CASSRQASGRGGELFF. The DNA of the CDR3 is TGTGCCAGCAGCCGACAGGCGAGCGGTCGCGGCGGGGAGCTGTTTTTT.

This clone appeared a few times. The chain has TRBV19 and TRBJ2-7; TRBD1 agrees at 11 bases. Germline CDR1 reads LNHDA; CDR2 reads SQIVND (reference sequence). V shed 3 bases and J 2 bases; nucleotides not matched to a gene: 3. The CDR3 spans 15 residues. As DNA, the CDR3 is TGTGCCAGTAGTATGAAGGGACAGGGGGCCTACGAGCAGTACTTC. Its protein product is CASSMKGQGAYEQYF.

This clone was counted between two and nine times. This chain uses TRBV9 with TRBJ1-1; TRBD1 matches at 8 bases. The CDR3 has 22 amino acids. The germline gives CDR1 SGDLS, CDR2 YYNGEE. J lost 0 bases, V lost 0 bases, and 22 bases had no gene match. CDR3 coding DNA: TGTGCCAGCAGCGTAGCCCCAACTCCGGGACAGGTTATGAAATTTATGAACACTGAAGCTTTCTTT. Residues: CASSVAPTPGQVMKFMNTEAFF.

This rearrangement joins TRBV30 to TRBJ2-2; 9 bases match TRBD1. This CDR3 contains 14 residues. Trimming took 5 bases from V and 1 from J; bases not matched to a gene: 2. The germline V gene has CDR1 GTSNPN and CDR2 SVGIG (reference sequence). DNA of the CDR3: TGTGCCTGGGGGGGACAGGGGAACACCGGGGAGCTGTTTTTT. It specifies CAWGGQGNTGELFF.

The V call is TRBV30, the J call TRBJ1-2; D is undetermined. CDR3 length equals 12 residues. Germline CDR1 is GTSNPN and CDR2 is SVGIG (reference sequence). Trimming took 0 bases from V and 7 from J, leaving 9 bases between them. Here the CDR3 DNA reads TGTGCCTGGAGTGTAGAATTGCGTGGCTACACCTTC. It specifies CAWSVELRGYTF.

The sample holds a few counts of this clone. The chain is built from TRBV9 and TRBJ2-2; D uncertain. The CDR3 contains 13 residues. Germline CDR1 is SGDLS and CDR2 is YYNGEE. The germline V and J ends were trimmed by 3 bases and 0 bases, with 3 bases remaining between them. The DNA for the CDR3 is TGTGCCAGCAGCGCAACGAACACCGGGGAGCTGTTTTTT. Amino acids: CASSATNTGELFF.

The chain uses TRBV7-2 and TRBJ2-4, with 11 bases identical to TRBD2. Germline CDR1 SGHTA, CDR2 FQGNSA. With 5 bases clipped from V and 2 bases from J, the junction kept 14 bases outside the gene matches. This CDR3 has 19 residues. The CDR3 here is CASSPSSLAGDSTKNIQYF. In DNA form, the CDR3 reads TGTGCCAGCAGCCCCAGTTCACTAGCGGGGGACTCTACCAAAAACATTCAGTACTTC.

The CDR3 here is CASSPGGASNEQFF. Here the CDR3 DNA reads TGCGCCAGCAGCCCCGGTGGGGCCAGCAATGAGCAGTTCTTC. V gene TRBV5-1 combines with J gene TRBJ2-1, with a tentative D call TRBD1 (5 bases). The CDR3 runs 14 residues. The V end lost 4 bases, the J end lost 6 bases, and 14 bases lay between the germline ends. CDR1 and CDR2 (germline): SGHRS, YFSETQ.

The chain's CDR3 is CASSLAGDSYNEQFF. CDR3 sequence (DNA): TGTGCCAGCAGCTTGGCGGGGGACTCCTACAATGAGCAGTTCTTC. This sequence joins TRBV5-4 and TRBJ2-1, with D possibly matching TRBD2 (6 bases). V was trimmed by 0 bases and J by 0 bases, leaving 7 bases between them. This CDR3 region has 15 residues. Germline-derived CDR1 and CDR2 are SGHNT and YYREEE (reference sequence).

The V gene is TRBV14, the J gene TRBJ1-2; 7 positions agree with TRBD1. Trimming took 0 bases from V and 9 from J; bases not matched to a gene: 4. CDR3 length: 13 amino acids. Germline V gene data show CDR1 as SGHDN and CDR2 as FVKESK. The CDR3, as DNA: TGTGCCAGCAGCCAAGAAGGGACAGCCAGCTACACCTTC. Encoded protein: CASSQEGTASYTF.

This clone has a single count. This sequence joins TRBV7-9 and TRBJ1-4; the match to TRBD1 covers 8 bases. Unmatched junction bases numbered 1, after V lost 5 bases and J lost 2 bases. The CDR3 extends over 14 amino acids. Germline V gene lookup returns CDR1 SEHNR and CDR2 FQNEAQ (reference sequence). CDR3 bases: TGTGCCAGCAGCCGGACAGGGACTAATGAAAAACTGTTTTTT. Protein: CASSRTGTNEKLFF. The full variable domain, rest sourced from reference TRBV7-9 and TRBJ1-4, is DTGVSQNPRHKITKRGQNVTFRCDPISEHNRLYWYRQTLGQGPEFLTYFQNEAQLEKSRLLSDRFSAERPKGSFSTLEIQRTEQGDSAMYLCASSRTGTNEKLFFGSGTQLSVL.